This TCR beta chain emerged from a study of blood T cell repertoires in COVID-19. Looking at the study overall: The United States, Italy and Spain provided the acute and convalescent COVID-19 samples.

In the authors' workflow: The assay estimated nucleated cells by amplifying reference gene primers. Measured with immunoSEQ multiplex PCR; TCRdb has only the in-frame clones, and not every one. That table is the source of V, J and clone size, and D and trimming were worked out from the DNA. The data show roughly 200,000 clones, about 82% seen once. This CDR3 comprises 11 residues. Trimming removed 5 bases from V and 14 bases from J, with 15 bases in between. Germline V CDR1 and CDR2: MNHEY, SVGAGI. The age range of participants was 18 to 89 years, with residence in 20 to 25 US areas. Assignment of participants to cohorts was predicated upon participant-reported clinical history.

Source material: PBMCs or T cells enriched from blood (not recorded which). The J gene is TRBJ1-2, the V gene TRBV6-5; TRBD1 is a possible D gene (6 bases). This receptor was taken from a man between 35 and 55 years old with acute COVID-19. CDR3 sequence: CASSPQGPGTF. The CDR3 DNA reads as TGTGCCAGCAGTCCACAGGGTCCAGGGACCTTC.